These T cell receptor beta chains were read from a single sample in a study of cytomegalovirus exposure and HLA in healthy donors. Here immunoSEQ multiplex PCR was the method, and the copy in TCRdb shows in-frame clones only, minus some. There are 95,000 to 100,000 clones in the sample; about 81% occur only once, and 10% lies in the top ten. Input material: PBMCs. All receptors derive from a man aged 50-60 years in good health and CMV-seronegative. Both conserved end residues are part of each CDR3. A D gene is named only where the DNA matches it firmly. Expanded clones are given a class, and other clones once, few, many or no size at all.

J | size | V | D | DNA | CDR3
TRBJ2-7 | NA | TRBV9 | NA | TGTGCCAGCAGCGCCGGACAGAGAAGCTACGAGCAGTACTTC | CASSAGQRSYEQYF
TRBJ2-1 | NA | TRBV5-1 | TRBD2 | TGCGCCAGCAGCCCGGGACCGGGACTAGCGGGGGGGAATGAGCAGTTCTTC | CASSPGPGLAGGNEQFF
TRBJ2-5 | NA | TRBV4-1 | NA | TGCGCCAGCAGCCAAAAATCAGTAGGGACTCAAGAGACCCAGTACTTC | CASSQKSVGTQETQYF
TRBJ1-2 | NA | TRBV30 | NA | TGTGCCTGGAGTGTACAAGGGGGCTATGGCTACACCTTC | CAWSVQGGYGYTF
TRBJ1-2 | few | TRBV25-1 | TRBD1 | TGTGCCAGCAGTGGGGGACAGGTCTATGGCTACACCTTC | CASSGGQVYGYTF
TRBJ1-1 | NA | TRBV28 | NA | TGTGCCAGCAGCCTTTCCGGGCTGTCATCTTCCGGGAAAGCTTTCTTT | CASSLSGLSSSGKAFF
TRBJ2-3 | NA | TRBV5-6 | NA | TGTGCCAGCAGCCCAACCTACAGAATCGGTACGCAGTATTTT | CASSPTYRIGTQYF
TRBJ1-2 | NA | TRBV5-1 | TRBD1 | TGCGCCAGCAGCTTGGCAGGGGGTATGGGGTATGGCTACACCTTC | CASSLAGGMGYGYTF
TRBJ2-3 | NA | TRBV7-2 | NA | TGTGCCAGCAGCGTGGGGGGGGCGGCCGGTCTTGCAAATACGCAGTATTTT | CASSVGGAAGLANTQYF
TRBJ2-7 | NA | TRBV14 | TRBD1 | TGTGCCAGCAGCCGACACAACGACAGGGGCTACGAGCAGTACTTC | CASSRHNDRGYEQYF
TRBJ2-7 | NA | TRBV4-2 | NA | TGTGCCAGCAGCCAAGAGGATAACAGGTACGAGCAGTACTTC | CASSQEDNRYEQYF
TRBJ1-1 | NA | TRBV20-1 | NA | TGCAGTGCTTCCCGGGACACTGAGGCTTTCTTT | CSASRDTEAFF
TRBJ1-5 | NA | TRBV18 | NA | TGTGCCAGCTCACTAAACTCGGCGGGCCAGGATCAGCCCCAGCATTTT | CASSLNSAGQDQPQHF
TRBJ2-2 | NA | TRBV7-6 | NA | TGTGCCAGCAGCTTAGTCCGCGGCACCGGGGAGCTGTTTTTT | CASSLVRGTGELFF
TRBJ2-5 | NA | TRBV7-3 | NA | TGTGCCAGCAGCTTAGGTCCCTCTGGGGGGCAAGAGACCCAGTACTTC | CASSLGPSGGQETQYF
TRBJ2-3 | NA | TRBV7-8 | NA | TGTGCCAGCGGGCCGGCTGGGGATACGCAGTATTTT | CASGPAGDTQYF
TRBJ1-1 | once | TRBV27 | NA | TGTGCCAGCAGCTTACGGGATCCGAACACTGAAGCTTTCTTT | CASSLRDPNTEAFF
TRBJ2-2 | NA | TRBV11-2 | NA | TGTGCCAGCAGCTTAGTAGCGTCGCTGAAATCTTCACGACTGTTTTTT | CASSLVASLKSSRLFF
TRBJ1-2 | NA | TRBV23-1 | NA | TGCGCCAGCAGTCAATCTGGTATAGCTAACTATGGCTACACCTTC | CASSQSGIANYGYTF
TRBJ2-7 | NA | TRBV27 | NA | TGTGCCAGCAGTTTCGGGTACGAGCAGTACTTC | CASSFGYEQYF
TRBJ1-2 | NA | TRBV29-1 | NA | TGCAGCGTTGACGGGCAGGGGTGGAGTGGCTACACCTTC | CSVDGQGWSGYTF
TRBJ1-2 | NA | TRBV28 | NA | TGTGCCAGCAGTTCCCCCGCCCGGACAGCCTATGGCTACACCTTC | CASSSPARTAYGYTF
TRBJ1-2 | NA | TRBV15 | NA | TGTGCCACCAGCAGAGATGGAGACGTAGTCTATGGCTACACCTTC | CATSRDGDVVYGYTF
TRBJ2-2 | NA | TRBV5-1 | NA | TGCGCCAGCAGCTTGGAACTACTGAACACCGGGGAGCTGTTTTTT | CASSLELLNTGELFF
TRBJ2-7 | NA | TRBV6-5 | TRBD2 | TGTGCCAGCAGTGCCAGCGGGAGTTCCTACGAGCAGTACTTC | CASSASGSSYEQYF
TRBJ2-5 | NA | TRBV11-2 | NA | TGTGCCAGCAGCGGGTCGGGCCAAGAGACCCAGTACTTC | CASSGSGQETQYF
TRBJ2-1 | NA | TRBV5-6 | TRBD2 | TGTGCCAGCAGCAGCGGGACCAAACAAGAGCAGTTCTTC | CASSSGTKQEQFF
TRBJ2-1 | NA | TRBV15 | NA | TGTGCCACCAGCTCAGGTTTAGCGTACCCTTACAATGAGCAGTTCTTC | CATSSGLAYPYNEQFF
TRBJ1-5 | NA | TRBV28 | TRBD1 | TGTGCCACCCAGGGGGGTCAGCCCCAGCATTTT | CATQGGQPQHF
TRBJ1-1 | NA | TRBV6-5 | NA | TGTGCCAGCCGGGGCACTGAAGCTTTCTTT | CASRGTEAFF
TRBJ1-4 | NA | TRBV7-9 | TRBD1 | TGTGCCAGCAGCCTACAGGGGGCGCTTGAAAAACTGTTTTTT | CASSLQGALEKLFF
TRBJ1-5 | NA | TRBV18 | NA | TGTGCCAGCTCACCGGGGGCAGATAATCAGCCCCAGCATTTT | CASSPGADNQPQHF
TRBJ2-1 | NA | TRBV4-2 | TRBD2 | TGTGCCAGCAGCCCCACTAGCGGGGGCCCCTTGGAGCAGTTCTTC | CASSPTSGGPLEQFF
TRBJ1-1 | NA | TRBV20-1 | NA | TGCAGTGCTCCCCTACCACCTGAAGCTTTCTTT | CSAPLPPEAFF
TRBJ2-7 | NA | TRBV4-2 | NA | TGTGCCAGCAGCCAAGATTGGCCCACTCGGGGTTCCTACGAGCAGTACTTC | CASSQDWPTRGSYEQYF
TRBJ1-6 | NA | TRBV4-1 | TRBD1 | TGCGCCAGCAGCCAGAAGACAGGGGAGGCTACATCACCCCTCCACTTT | CASSQKTGEATSPLHF
TRBJ2-5 | NA | TRBV5-3 | TRBD2 | TGTGCCGGGGCGGCATTACTAGCGGGGGGCCAAGAGACCCAGTACTTC | CAGAALLAGGQETQYF
TRBJ2-7 | NA | TRBV7-2 | NA | TGTGCCAGCATGAGGGGGGGCTGGAGCTCCTACGAGCAGTACTTC | CASMRGGWSSYEQYF
TRBJ2-5 | few | TRBV29-1 | TRBD1 | TGCAGCGCGTCCGGGACAGGGGGCATACGATGGGAGACCCAGTACTTC | CSASGTGGIRWETQYF
TRBJ1-3 | NA | TRBV21-1 | NA | TGTGCCAGCAGCCAACCCTCGACAGGGCTATTAGGAAACACCATATATTTT | CASSQPSTGLLGNTIYF
TRBJ2-1 | NA | TRBV7-9 | NA | TGTGCCAGCAGCTTAGTAGGGTCGGGGGGCATATACAATGAGCAGTTCTTC | CASSLVGSGGIYNEQFF
TRBJ1-6 | NA | TRBV4-1 | TRBD1 | TGCGCCAGCAGCCAGGCCGGGACAGGGGCCCCCCTCCACTTT | CASSQAGTGAPLHF
TRBJ2-2 | few | TRBV6-6 | NA | TGTGCCAGCAGGGTCGGTGACACCGGGGAGCTGTTTTTT | CASRVGDTGELFF
TRBJ2-2 | NA | TRBV10-3 | NA | TGTGCCATCAGGAGGGAAACCGGGGAGCTGTTTTTT | CAIRRETGELFF
TRBJ2-3 | NA | TRBV27 | TRBD2 | TGTGCCAGCAGTTTAGGATACTTGGCGAGCGGGGGGGCGTTGGATACGCAGTATTTT | CASSLGYLASGGALDTQYF
TRBJ2-3 | NA | TRBV7-3 | NA | TGTGCCAGCAGCCCCGTATTGGCGGGTAGCACAGATACGCAGTATTTT | CASSPVLAGSTDTQYF
TRBJ2-3 | NA | TRBV11-2 | TRBD1 | TGTGCCAGCAGCGCACTCAGGGGGCGCACAGATACGCAGTATTTT | CASSALRGRTDTQYF
TRBJ2-1 | NA | TRBV18 | TRBD2 | TGTGCCAGCTCAGTCAGCGGGGGGGGACACAATGAGCAGTTCTTC | CASSVSGGGHNEQFF
TRBJ2-1 | few | TRBV15 | TRBD2 | TGTGCCACCAGCAGACCTAGCGGTGAGCAGTTCTTC | CATSRPSGEQFF
TRBJ2-7 | NA | TRBV18 | TRBD2 | TGTGCCAGCTCACGCGGGGGACCCAATAACGAGCAGTACTTC | CASSRGGPNNEQYF
TRBJ2-5 | few | TRBV9 | TRBD2 | TGTGCCAGCAGCGAGTATAGCGGGAGGGCCGGGGAGACCCAGTACTTC | CASSEYSGRAGETQYF
TRBJ1-6 | NA | TRBV5-1 | NA | TGCGCCAGCAGCTTTTTTGGCAACCTCAGGGATTCACCCCTCCACTTT | CASSFFGNLRDSPLHF
TRBJ1-2 | NA | TRBV20-1 | NA | TGCAGAGGAGGGGGGGGCTATGGCTACACCTTC | CRGGGGYGYTF
TRBJ2-6 | NA | TRBV6-1 | TRBD1 | TGTGCCAGCAGCGACAGGGGTTCTGGGGCCAACGTCCTGACTTTC | CASSDRGSGANVLTF
TRBJ1-3 | NA | TRBV5-1 | NA | TGCGCCAGCAGCTTGAACTCCGGGGGGCTGGGGAACACCATATATTTT | CASSLNSGGLGNTIYF